This is a list of T cell receptor beta chains from one sample in a study of neurological immune-mediated disorders. A single record per CDR3 protein comes from TCRdb applying MiXCR to the 5' RACE reads. The sample consists of fewer than 40,000 distinct CDR3 sequences, more than 4.5% of them appearing once. The sequencing sample was made of CD4+ T cells from blood. These receptors all stem from a man between 18 and 29 years old in good health. Both conserved end residues are part of each CDR3. Each record gives: V gene, CDR3 protein.

v_gene: TRBV5-1
CDR3aa: CASSQTDPEETQYF

v_gene: TRBV5-1
CDR3aa: CASSPGTGGGQPQHF

v_gene: TRBV11-2
CDR3aa: CASSSNNYGYTF

v_gene: TRBV5-1
CDR3aa: CASSADRGTDTQYF

v_gene: TRBV12-3/TRBV12-4
CDR3aa: CASSPQTGETNYGYTF

v_gene: TRBV29-1
CDR3aa: CSVHEGSGANVLTF

v_gene: TRBV12-3/TRBV12-4
CDR3aa: CASTWRADGHGYTF

v_gene: TRBV20-1
CDR3aa: CSARAPGTTEAFF

v_gene: TRBV18
CDR3aa: CASSPTAYEQYF

v_gene: TRBV5-1
CDR3aa: CASSLVNTGVETQYF

v_gene: TRBV20-1
CDR3aa: CSARDDYEQYF

v_gene: TRBV29-1
CDR3aa: CSVAGDTDTQYF

v_gene: TRBV12-3/TRBV12-4
CDR3aa: CASSSNSRDGSETQYF

v_gene: TRBV20-1
CDR3aa: CSASWGNQPQHF

v_gene: TRBV10-3
CDR3aa: CAISPGTGEKLFF

v_gene: TRBV5-1
CDR3aa: CASTSSGTGTYEQYF

v_gene: TRBV6-1
CDR3aa: CASRSPTTADTQYF

v_gene: TRBV20-1
CDR3aa: CSASGGITDTQYF

v_gene: TRBV10-3
CDR3aa: CAISPGQGLYNEQFF

v_gene: TRBV14
CDR3aa: CASSQSNVGFQYF

v_gene: TRBV5-1
CDR3aa: CASSLASGNNEKLFF

v_gene: TRBV6-5
CDR3aa: CASSPGDRDGNTIYF